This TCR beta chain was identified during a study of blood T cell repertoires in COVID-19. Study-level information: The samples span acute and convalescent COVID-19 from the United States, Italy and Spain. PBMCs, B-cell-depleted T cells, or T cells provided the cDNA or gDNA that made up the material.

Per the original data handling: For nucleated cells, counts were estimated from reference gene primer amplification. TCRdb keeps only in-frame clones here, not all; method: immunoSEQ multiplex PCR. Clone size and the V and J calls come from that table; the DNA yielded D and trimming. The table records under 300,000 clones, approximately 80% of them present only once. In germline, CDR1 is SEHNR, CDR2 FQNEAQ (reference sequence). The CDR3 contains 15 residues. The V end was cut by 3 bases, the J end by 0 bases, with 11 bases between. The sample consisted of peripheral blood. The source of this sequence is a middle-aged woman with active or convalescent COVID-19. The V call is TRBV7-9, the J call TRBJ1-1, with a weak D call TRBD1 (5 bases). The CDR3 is CASSFQTVMNTEAFF. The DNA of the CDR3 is TGTGCCAGCAGCTTTCAGACAGTCATGAACACTGAAGCTTTCTTT.